One sample yielded the 29 T cell receptor beta chains listed below, sequenced in a study of T-cell memory formation after mild COVID-19. In TCRdb, the 5' RACE reads were re-called with MiXCR into one record per CDR3 protein. The data hold roughly 510,000 distinct CDR3 sequences, with about 18% observed a single time. Sequencing was carried out using PBMCs or a T cell subset sorted from them (not recorded which). The receptors stem from an adult woman who had mild COVID-19 (a few samples of this study predate the infection). Cell type and time point are not known.

This chain connects TRBV7-9 to TRBJ2-4; D gene uncertain. The CDR3 totals 15 residues. Trimming removed 1 base from V and 5 bases from J, with 12 bases in between. Looked up from germline, CDR1 is SEHNR and CDR2 is FQNEAQ (reference sequence). In DNA form, the CDR3 reads TGTGCCAGCAGCTTAGTAGGCCCCTCTCAAAACATTCAGTACTTC. This codes for CASSLVGPSQNIQYF.

The chain couples TRBV11-2 to TRBJ1-6, with 8 bases identical to TRBD1. The CDR3 loop spans 14 amino acids. V was clipped by 3 bases and J by 9 bases; unmatched bases: 4. In germline, CDR1 is SGHAT, CDR2 FQNNGV. This CDR3 is CASSFVDRVSPLHF. The CDR3 DNA sequence: TGTGCCAGCAGCTTTGTGGACAGGGTTTCACCCCTCCACTTT.

This clonotype was seen a handful of times. V gene TRBV5-1 combines with J gene TRBJ1-1, with 8 bases lining up with TRBD1. With 0 bases clipped from V and 1 base from J, the junction kept 5 bases outside the gene matches. Germline CDR1 is SGHRS and CDR2 is YFSETQ. The CDR3 totals 16 residues. In DNA form, the CDR3 reads TGCGCCAGCAGCTTGGGACAGGGGACCTCGAACACTGAAGCTTTCTTT. The encoded protein is CASSLGQGTSNTEAFF.

This sequence joins TRBV9 and TRBJ2-1, with D hard to call. The CDR3 runs to 12 residues. The ends were cut back, 0 bases at V and 3 bases at J, with 1 base in the middle. The germline V gene encodes CDR1 SGDLS and CDR2 YYNGEE. The CDR3: CASSVVYNEQFF. CDR3 nucleotides: TGTGCCAGCAGCGTAGTCTACAATGAGCAGTTCTTC.

This clonotype has only a few counts. The CDR3 coding sequence is TGTGCCAGCGACAGAGAGGCTTCTTCAGAGACCCAGTACTTC. As protein: CASDREASSETQYF. This sequence joins TRBV6-1 and TRBJ2-5; tentatively, D is TRBD1 (5 bases). The ends were cut back, 8 bases at V and 4 bases at J, with 17 bases in the middle. CDR1 and CDR2 from the germline V gene are MNHNS and SASEGT. The CDR3 runs to 14 residues.

This clonotype was found a few times. The chain uses TRBV6-6 and TRBJ2-6; D uncertain. The germline V and J ends were trimmed by 6 bases and 0 bases, with 6 bases remaining between them. The germline CDR1 and CDR2 sequences are MNHNY and SVGAGI (reference sequence). CDR3 length: 14 residues. DNA of the CDR3: TGTGCCAGCAGGCCTTACTCTGGGGCCAACGTCCTGACTTTC. It translates to CASRPYSGANVLTF.

This clonotype showed up just a few times. V gene TRBV30 combines with J gene TRBJ1-6; the D is unclear. V lost 0 bases, J lost 7 bases, and 10 bases lay in between. The germline gives CDR1 GTSNPN, CDR2 SVGIG (reference sequence). The CDR3 contains 14 residues. The CDR3 here is CAWSVSVDNSPLHF. The DNA for the CDR3 is TGTGCCTGGAGTGTATCCGTGGACAATTCACCCCTCCACTTT.

This clonotype has just a few counts. The chain is built from TRBV29-1 and TRBJ2-2; D gene unclear. The germline CDR1 and CDR2 sequences are SQVTM and ANQGSEA. V was cut by 7 bases and J by 1 base, with 13 bases left in between. This CDR3 contains 14 residues. In nucleotides, the CDR3 is TGCAGCGCTTTCACCACGGGGAACACCGGGGAGCTGTTTTTT. Translating it yields CSAFTTGNTGELFF.

V and J are TRBV12-3 or TRBV12-4 and TRBJ2-7; 14 bases are a match to TRBD2. This CDR3 is built from 15 residues. With 6 bases clipped from V and 4 bases from J, the junction kept 5 bases outside the gene matches. CDR3 loop: CASRTGTSGSYEQYF. The CDR3 region has the DNA TGTGCCAGCAGAACGGGGACTAGCGGGAGTTACGAGCAGTACTTC.

This clonotype showed up just a few times. V is TRBV4-3 and J is TRBJ2-7; 8 nucleotides align to TRBD2. V was clipped by 3 bases and J by 4 bases; unmatched bases: 11. This CDR3 is 16 amino acids long. Per the germline V gene, CDR1 is LGHNA and CDR2 is YSLEER. The CDR3: CASSQEPAGVTYEQYF. CDR3 in DNA: TGCGCCAGCAGCCAGGAGCCAGCGGGAGTAACGTACGAGCAGTACTTC.

This clonotype came up a few times. The V and J genes are TRBV27 and TRBJ1-1, with TRBD1 as a possible D gene (6 bases). This CDR3 is built from 16 residues. Trimming removed 5 bases from V and 2 bases from J, with 18 bases in between. The V gene's germline CDR1 is MNHEY and CDR2 SMNVEV (reference sequence). Here the CDR3 DNA reads TGTGCCAGCAGTCTCCACCAAGACAGGATCAACACTGAAGCTTTCTTT. Its protein product is CASSLHQDRINTEAFF.

This chain joins TRBV20-1 and TRBJ2-5; the D is unclear. This CDR3 is 12 amino acids long. The ends were cut back, 6 bases at V and 5 bases at J, with 13 bases in the middle. Looked up from germline, CDR1 is DFQATT and CDR2 is SNEGSKA (reference sequence). In DNA form, the CDR3 reads TGCAGTGCGCGGCCAGAAGGGGAGACCCAGTACTTC. Protein sequence: CSARPEGETQYF.

This clonotype showed up just a few times. The chain couples TRBV6-1 to TRBJ2-7; the match to TRBD2 covers 13 bases. The CDR3 spans 18 residues. V dropped 3 bases and J dropped 4; count of bases not matched to a gene: 12. Germline loops: CDR1 MNHNS, CDR2 SASEGT. CDR3 loop: CASSDHIPGLAGPYEQYF. CDR3 sequence (DNA): TGTGCCAGCAGTGACCACATTCCGGGACTAGCGGGGCCTTACGAGCAGTACTTC.

This clonotype has a handful of counts. The V call is TRBV27, the J call TRBJ2-2; no firm D call. Germline values: CDR1 MNHEY, CDR2 SMNVEV (reference sequence). The CDR3 extends over 15 amino acids. V was trimmed by 1 base and J by 5 bases, leaving 11 bases between them. The CDR3: CASSLWPPVTGELFF. The CDR3 DNA reads TGTGCCAGCAGTTTATGGCCTCCGGTTACCGGGGAGCTGTTTTTT.

A few counts support this clonotype. J is TRBJ2-3 and V is TRBV5-1; 14 bases are a match to TRBD2. There are 17 residues in the CDR3. V trimming: 4 bases; J trimming: 0 bases; junction bases outside the gene matches: 4. In germline, CDR1 is SGHRS, CDR2 YFSETQ. The CDR3 DNA sequence: TGCGCCAGCAGCCATGGACTAGCGGGAGGAAGCACAGATACGCAGTATTTT. It encodes CASSHGLAGGSTDTQYF.

V and J are TRBV5-1 and TRBJ2-5, with 10 bases fitting TRBD2. Looked up from germline, CDR1 is SGHRS and CDR2 is YFSETQ. The V gene end was trimmed by 5 bases and the J gene end by 2 bases; junction bases not matched to a gene: 6. This CDR3 region has 15 residues. CDR3 protein: CASRLSGRSQETQYF. Here the CDR3 DNA reads TGCGCCAGCAGGCTTAGCGGGAGGTCGCAAGAGACCCAGTACTTC.

Points on this clonotype: Mismatch with germline at one junction end may stem from a read error. The gene calls are TRBV29-1 and TRBJ2-1; either TRBD1 or TRBD2 may supply D (6 bases each). The CDR3 consists of 13 residues. CDR1 and CDR2 from the germline V gene are SQVTM and ANQGSEA. The CDR3 loop is CSVERRLGGTKVF. In DNA, the CDR3 is TGCAGCGTTGAGAGGAGATTGGGCGGGACAAAAGTTTTC.

The chain couples TRBV3-1 to TRBJ1-1; D is unresolved. Germline CDR1 and CDR2: LGHDT and YNNKEL (reference sequence). This CDR3 is 15 amino acids long. V dropped 1 base and J dropped 0 bases, with 9 bases sitting between them. The CDR3 loop is CASSQAGSLNTEAFF. Written as DNA, the CDR3 is TGTGCCAGCAGCCAAGCAGGCAGTTTGAACACTGAAGCTTTCTTT.

This clonotype appeared many times. This chain connects TRBV7-2 to TRBJ1-4; D possibly corresponds to TRBD1 (6 bases). Germline V gene sequence: CDR1 SGHTA, CDR2 FQGNSA. This CDR3 region has 13 residues. Trimming stripped 6 bases from V and 6 bases from J, with 11 bases between. CDR3 bases: TGTGCCAGCAGTTATTACAGGGATGAAAAACTGTTTTTT. Protein: CASSYYRDEKLFF.

This clonotype was found a few times. The J gene is TRBJ1-5, the V gene TRBV7-2; no clear D gene. The CDR3 is 16 residues long. The V gene lost 0 bases and the J gene lost 0 bases, with 9 bases spanning the gap. Germline loops: CDR1 SGHTA, CDR2 FQGNSA. The CDR3 nucleotides are TGTGCCAGCAGCTTAGCGGGCCAGTTTAGCAATCAGCCCCAGCATTTT. Encoded protein: CASSLAGQFSNQPQHF.

The CDR3 sequence: CASSLLAGEVVGELFF. CDR3 nucleotides: TGTGCCAGCAGCTTACTAGCGGGAGAAGTGGTCGGGGAGCTGTTTTTT. The V call is TRBV7-6, the J call TRBJ2-2; 10 nucleotides agree with TRBD2. Unmatched junction bases numbered 7, after V lost 2 bases and J lost 7 bases. Germline loops: CDR1 SGHVS, CDR2 FNYEAQ. This CDR3 region has 16 residues.

In this sample, this clonotype turned up a few times. The rearrangement links TRBV4-1 to TRBJ1-5; D remains ambiguous. CDR1 and CDR2 (germline): MGHRA, YSYEKL. Trimming took off 1 base at V and 2 bases at J, with 12 bases between the two ends. CDR3 length: 16 amino acids. The DNA of the CDR3 is TGCGCCAGCAGCCAAGTTGCGGGGAGCGGCAATCAGCCCCAGCATTTT. It codes for CASSQVAGSGNQPQHF.

This clonotype came up a few times. This chain joins TRBV20-1 and TRBJ1-2, with TRBD1 identical over 9 bases. The J segment lost 4 bases and the V segment lost 3 bases, leaving 12 bases of the junction unmatched. The CDR3 runs to 16 residues. From germline, CDR1 is DFQATT and CDR2 SNEGSKA (reference sequence). CDR3 DNA: TGCAGTGCTAGGGGACGCCGGGACAGGGAGAGCTATGGCTACACCTTC. Its protein product is CSARGRRDRESYGYTF.

This clonotype occurred a few times. This sequence joins TRBV6-1 and TRBJ2-3; tentative D call: TRBD1 (5 bases). The germline V and J ends were trimmed by 7 bases and 6 bases, with 17 bases remaining between them. CDR1 and CDR2 from the germline V gene are MNHNS and SASEGT. The CDR3 contains 14 residues. DNA of the CDR3: TGTGCCAGCAAAGGCCAAGGAAAGGGGGATACGCAGTATTTT. Translation gives CASKGQGKGDTQYF.

The chain joins TRBV20-1 to TRBJ1-1; D is uncertain. The CDR3 sequence is 16 residues long. The V end lost 4 bases, the J end lost 1 base, and 19 bases lay between the germline ends. From germline, CDR1 is DFQATT and CDR2 SNEGSKA (reference sequence). CDR3 protein: CSATLRQAAGNTEAFF. CDR3 nucleotide sequence: TGCAGTGCTACGCTTCGGCAGGCCGCCGGGAACACTGAAGCTTTCTTT.

This clonotype has at least ten counts. This chain joins TRBV9 and TRBJ2-1; D gene unclear. The CDR3 is made up of 13 amino acids. CDR1 and CDR2 from the germline V gene are SGDLS and YYNGEE. Trimming cost V 2 bases and J 9 bases, with 12 bases left between them. As DNA, the CDR3 is TGTGCCAGCAGCGTCAGGACCGTGAGTGAGCAGTTCTTC. Translating it yields CASSVRTVSEQFF.

This clonotype was seen at least ten times. The gene calls are TRBV15 and TRBJ2-1, with a weak D call TRBD2 (6 bases). The germline V gene encodes CDR1 LNHNV and CDR2 YYDKDF (reference sequence). The CDR3 loop spans 15 amino acids. V dropped 1 base and J dropped 9 bases, with 16 bases sitting between them. The CDR3: CATSRASEGSSEQFF. CDR3 DNA: TGTGCCACCAGCAGAGCTAGCGAGGGATCCAGTGAGCAGTTCTTC.

This rearrangement joins TRBV14 to TRBJ2-3, with a weak D call TRBD2 (6 bases). This CDR3 has 14 amino acids. Trimming cost V 6 bases and J 8 bases, with 18 bases left between them. Looked up from germline, CDR1 is SGHDN and CDR2 is FVKESK. This chain's CDR3 is CASSWDSRTSTQYF. CDR3 DNA sequence: TGTGCCAGCAGTTGGGACTCCCGAACATCTACGCAGTATTTT.

V usage is TRBV25-1 and J usage is TRBJ1-3; 9 nucleotides line up with TRBD1. The CDR3 has 15 residues. Germline values: CDR1 MGHDK, CDR2 SYGVNS. The V and J ends lost 3 bases and 4 bases, in that order; junction bases with no gene match: 4. The CDR3 nucleotides read TGTGCCAGCAGTGACCACGGGACAGGGGGAAACACCATATATTTT. Protein: CASSDHGTGGNTIYF.